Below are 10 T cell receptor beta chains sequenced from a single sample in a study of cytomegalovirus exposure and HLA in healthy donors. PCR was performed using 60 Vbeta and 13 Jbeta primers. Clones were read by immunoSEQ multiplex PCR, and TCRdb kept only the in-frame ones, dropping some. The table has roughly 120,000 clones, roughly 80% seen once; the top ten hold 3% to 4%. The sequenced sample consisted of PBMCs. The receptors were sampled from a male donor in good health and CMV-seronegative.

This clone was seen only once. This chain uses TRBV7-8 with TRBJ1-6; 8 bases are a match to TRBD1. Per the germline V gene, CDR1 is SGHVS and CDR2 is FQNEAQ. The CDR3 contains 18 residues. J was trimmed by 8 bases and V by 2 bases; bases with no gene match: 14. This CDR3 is CASSLFPLTGAVYSPLHF. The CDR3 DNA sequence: TGTGCCAGCAGCTTATTCCCCCTGACAGGGGCGGTTTATTCACCCCTCCACTTT.

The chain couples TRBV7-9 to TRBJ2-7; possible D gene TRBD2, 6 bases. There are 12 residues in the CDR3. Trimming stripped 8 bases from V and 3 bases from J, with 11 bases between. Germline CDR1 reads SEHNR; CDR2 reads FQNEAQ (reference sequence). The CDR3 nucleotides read TGTGCCAGCGGTACCGGGGGCTACGAGCAGTACTTC. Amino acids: CASGTGGYEQYF. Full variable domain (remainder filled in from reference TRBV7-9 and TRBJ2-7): DTGVSQNPRHKITKRGQNVTFRCDPISEHNRLYWYRQTLGQGPEFLTYFQNEAQLEKSRLLSDRFSAERPKGSFSTLEIQRTEQGDSAMYLCASGTGGYEQYFGPGTRLTVT.

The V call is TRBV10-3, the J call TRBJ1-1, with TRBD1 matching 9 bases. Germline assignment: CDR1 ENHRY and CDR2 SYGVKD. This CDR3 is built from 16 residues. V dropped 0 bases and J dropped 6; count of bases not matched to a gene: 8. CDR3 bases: TGTGCCATCAGTGAGTCCATGACAGGGGGTTTCGCTGAAGCTTTCTTT. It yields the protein CAISESMTGGFAEAFF.

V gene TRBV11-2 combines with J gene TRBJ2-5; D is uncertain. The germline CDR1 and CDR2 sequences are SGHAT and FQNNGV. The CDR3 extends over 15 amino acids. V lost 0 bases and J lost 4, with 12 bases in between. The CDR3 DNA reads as TGTGCCAGCAGCTTAGAATGGAGTATTGGAGAGACCCAGTACTTC. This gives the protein CASSLEWSIGETQYF.

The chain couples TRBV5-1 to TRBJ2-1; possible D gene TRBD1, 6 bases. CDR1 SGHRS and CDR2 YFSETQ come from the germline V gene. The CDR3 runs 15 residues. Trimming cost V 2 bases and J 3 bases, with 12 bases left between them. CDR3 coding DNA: TGCGCCAGCAGCTTAGGGGGAGAGCACTACAATGAGCAGTTCTTC. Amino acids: CASSLGGEHYNEQFF.

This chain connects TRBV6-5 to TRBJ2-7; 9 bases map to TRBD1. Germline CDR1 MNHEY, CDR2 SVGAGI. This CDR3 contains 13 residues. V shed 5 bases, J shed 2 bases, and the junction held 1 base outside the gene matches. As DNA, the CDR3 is TGTGCCAGCAGTGGGACAGGGACCTACGAGCAGTACTTC. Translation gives CASSGTGTYEQYF.

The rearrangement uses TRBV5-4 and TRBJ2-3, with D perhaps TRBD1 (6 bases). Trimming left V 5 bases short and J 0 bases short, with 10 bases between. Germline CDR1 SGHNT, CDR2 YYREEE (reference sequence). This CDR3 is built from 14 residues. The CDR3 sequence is CASSPGASTDTQYF. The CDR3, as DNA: TGTGCCAGCAGTCCAGGGGCCAGCACAGATACGCAGTATTTT.

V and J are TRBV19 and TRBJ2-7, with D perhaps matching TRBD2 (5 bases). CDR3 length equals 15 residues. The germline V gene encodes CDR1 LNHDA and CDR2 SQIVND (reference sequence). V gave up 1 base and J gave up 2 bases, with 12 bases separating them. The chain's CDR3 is CASSIVAGITYEQYF. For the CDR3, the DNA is TGTGCCAGTAGTATAGTGGCCGGGATCACCTACGAGCAGTACTTC.

CDR3 nucleotide sequence: TGTGCCAGCACCCCGGGACAGTACGCTGAAGCTTTCTTT. It specifies CASTPGQYAEAFF. The chain links TRBV7-2 to TRBJ1-1; the match to TRBD1 covers 7 bases. V lost 7 bases and J lost 6; bases outside the gene matches: 8. The CDR3 is made up of 13 amino acids. The germline V gene has CDR1 SGHTA and CDR2 FQGNSA.

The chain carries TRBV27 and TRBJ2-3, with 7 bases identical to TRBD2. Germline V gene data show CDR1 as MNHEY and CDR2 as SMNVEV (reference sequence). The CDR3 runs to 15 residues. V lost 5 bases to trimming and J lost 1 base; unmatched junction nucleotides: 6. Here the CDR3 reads CASSQRAGGTDTQYF. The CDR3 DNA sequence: TGTGCCAGCAGTCAACGCGCGGGGGGCACAGATACGCAGTATTTT.